The 25 T cell receptor beta chains below were found in one sample sequenced in a study of blood T cells in healthy people across ages. For the second PCR, which ran for about 6 to 11 cycles, a sample-barcoded 5' primer and a J-beta primer mix were used. TCRdb reanalysed the 5' RACE reads using MiXCR and keeps one entry per CDR3 protein. Of more than 650,000 distinct CDR3 sequences in the sample, 22% are singletons; the top ten hold 22%. Source material: blood. These receptor sequences come from a man aged 70-80 years in good health.

The chain uses TRBV20-1 and TRBJ1-4, with 9 bases matching TRBD1. There are 16 residues in the CDR3. The ends lost 5 bases at V and 8 bases at J; junction bases unmatched: 15. CDR1 and CDR2 from the germline V gene are DFQATT and SNEGSKA (reference sequence). For the CDR3, the DNA is TGCAGTGCTTCCAACCCAAGACAGGGGGGGGACGAAAAACTGTTTTTT. It is translated as CSASNPRQGGDEKLFF.

The V gene is TRBV24-1, the J gene TRBJ2-1; possibly TRBD1 or TRBD2 for D (5 bases each). The last part of the DNA fits TRBJ2-7 better; the J call may be wrong. The CDR3 loop spans 12 amino acids. CDR1 KGHDR and CDR2 SFDVKD come from the germline V gene. CDR3 DNA sequence: TGTGCCACCAGTGATTTGGGGGGTATACAGTACTTC. Translating it yields CATSDLGGIQYF.

The chain employs TRBV18 and TRBJ2-5, with D maybe TRBD2 (7 bases). The CDR3 is 15 amino acids. Germline assignment: CDR1 KGHSH and CDR2 LQKENI. V lost 2 bases and J lost 1, with 11 bases in between. This CDR3 is CASSPAGAGQETQYF. Written as DNA, the CDR3 is TGTGCCAGCTCACCAGCGGGGGCGGGCCAAGAGACCCAGTACTTC.

The gene calls are TRBV14 and TRBJ2-5; no firm D call. The J call may be wrong; the DNA end is better matched by TRBJ2-7. This CDR3 has 12 residues. Germline V gene sequence: CDR1 SGHDN, CDR2 FVKESK. The CDR3 spells CASSPGWYEQYF. CDR3 nucleotide sequence: TGTGCCAGCAGCCCCGGATGGTACGAGCAGTACTTC.

The V call is TRBV7-9, the J call TRBJ1-4; D ambiguous. V lost 5 bases, J lost 0 bases, and 10 bases lay in between. Germline assignment: CDR1 SEHNR and CDR2 FQNEAQ (reference sequence). The CDR3 is 15 residues long. CDR3 protein: CASSLPGATNEKLFF. CDR3 coding DNA: TGTGCCAGCAGCCTCCCGGGAGCAACTAATGAAAAACTGTTTTTT. Filled out from reference TRBV7-9 and TRBJ1-4, the complete variable domain reads DTGVSQNPRHKITKRGQNVTFRCDPISEHNRLYWYRQTLGQGPEFLTYFQNEAQLEKSRLLSDRFSAERPKGSFSTLEIQRTEQGDSAMYLCASSLPGATNEKLFFGSGTQLSVL.

This clonotype was seen more than once but under ten times. The chain combines TRBV11-2 with TRBJ2-5; D unresolved. The V end lost 2 bases, the J end lost 2 bases, and 9 bases lay between the germline ends. This CDR3 is 14 amino acids long. Germline CDR1 SGHAT, CDR2 FQNNGV. This CDR3 reads CASSLQWPQETQYF. CDR3 nucleotide sequence: TGTGCCAGCAGCTTACAGTGGCCACAAGAGACCCAGTACTTC.

This clonotype was observed at least ten times. V usage is TRBV5-1 and J usage is TRBJ1-2; D is ambiguous. V gave up 1 base and J gave up 2 bases, with 9 bases separating them. The CDR3 is 14 amino acids. Germline-derived CDR1 and CDR2 are SGHRS and YFSETQ. This CDR3 is CASSLSGRNYGYTF. CDR3 nucleotide sequence: TGCGCCAGCAGCTTGTCGGGTCGGAACTATGGCTACACCTTC.

J is TRBJ2-1 and V is TRBV6-4; no definite D call. The germline gives CDR1 MRHNA, CDR2 SNTAGT. V lost 3 bases, J lost 3 bases, and 9 bases lay in between. This CDR3 has 14 amino acids. CDR3 nucleotide sequence: TGTGCCAGCAGTGAAAACCCCGGCTACAATGAGCAGTTCTTC. Translating gives CASSENPGYNEQFF.

The chain recombines TRBV7-9 with TRBJ2-2; 8 bases are a match to TRBD1. With 7 bases clipped from V and 5 bases from J, the junction kept 12 bases outside the gene matches. Per the germline V gene, CDR1 is SEHNR and CDR2 is FQNEAQ (reference sequence). The CDR3 is 16 amino acids. The CDR3 reads CASKPTGVGWTGELFF. In DNA, the CDR3 is TGTGCCAGCAAACCGACAGGGGTAGGATGGACCGGGGAGCTGTTTTTT.

The chain is built from TRBV6-4 and TRBJ2-3; 8 bases agree with TRBD2. The length of the CDR3 is 15 residues. The germline CDR1 and CDR2 sequences are MRHNA and SNTAGT. Losses at the gene ends were 5 bases for V and 0 bases for J; bases not matched to a gene: 4. The CDR3 DNA sequence: TGTGCCAGCAGTATAGCGGGGTCTAGCACAGATACGCAGTATTTT. The encoded protein is CASSIAGSSTDTQYF.

This clonotype was recorded a few times. This rearrangement joins TRBV25-1 to TRBJ1-2; D is unclear. V was clipped by 1 base and J by 6 bases, with 3 bases between them. Germline values: CDR1 MGHDK, CDR2 SYGVNS. The CDR3 is 11 residues long. The DNA for the CDR3 is TGTGCCAGCAGTGAATTTGATGGCTACACCTTC. As protein: CASSEFDGYTF.

In this sample, this clonotype turned up many times. The chain recombines TRBV29-1 with TRBJ2-7; the D is unclear. The CDR3 is 12 amino acids. Germline loops: CDR1 SQVTM, CDR2 ANQGSEA. The V end was cut by 4 bases, the J end by 7 bases, with 14 bases between. The CDR3 loop is CSVVGGGREQYF. The CDR3 bases are TGCAGCGTTGTAGGCGGCGGTAGGGAGCAGTACTTC.

The genes are TRBV5-6 and TRBJ2-1; D remains ambiguous. The CDR3 loop spans 15 amino acids. Trimming took off 5 bases at V and 0 bases at J, with 12 bases between the two ends. Looked up from germline, CDR1 is SGHDT and CDR2 is YYEEEE. The CDR3 is CASRSGWGSYNEQFF. In DNA form, the CDR3 reads TGTGCCAGCAGATCCGGTTGGGGCTCCTACAATGAGCAGTTCTTC.

This clonotype was seen a few times. The chain employs TRBV2 and TRBJ1-2, with D possibly TRBD1 on 6 matching bases. Germline V gene data show CDR1 as SNHLY and CDR2 as FYNNEI. The ends were cut back, 6 bases at V and 6 bases at J, with 14 bases in the middle. The CDR3 covers 13 residues. CDR3 nucleotides: TGTGCCAGCAGCGTACAGGGTCTCAATGGCTACACCTTC. Translated: CASSVQGLNGYTF.

V usage is TRBV5-1 and J usage is TRBJ1-5, with 8 bases matching TRBD1. The CDR3 runs to 15 residues. CDR1 is SGHRS and CDR2 is YFSETQ in the germline V gene. After removal of 1 base from V and 3 bases from J, the junction contained 3 bases not matched to a gene. The CDR3 nucleotides read TGCGCCAGCAGCTTGCAGGGGGCAGTCAATCAGCCCCAGCATTTT. This translates into CASSLQGAVNQPQHF.

This clonotype was found a few times. This chain uses TRBV20-1 with TRBJ2-3, with D possibly TRBD2 on 5 matching bases. Germline V gene lookup returns CDR1 DFQATT and CDR2 SNEGSKA (reference sequence). CDR3 size: 14 residues. V was clipped by 3 bases and J by 0 bases, with 10 bases between them. The CDR3 bases are TGCAGTGCTAGGAGGGTAACTAGCACAGATACGCAGTATTTT. Encoded protein: CSARRVTSTDTQYF.

Only a few counts were recorded for this clonotype. The DNA of the CDR3 is TGTGCCAGCAGCTCCCGGGTGGGGGATGGGCAGTTCTTC. As protein: CASSSRVGDGQFF. The gene calls are TRBV7-9 and TRBJ2-7; the D call may be TRBD1 or TRBD2 (5 bases each). Judging by the DNA end, TRBJ2-1 fits better; the J call may be wrong. The CDR3 is 13 amino acids. Germline CDR1 SEHNR, CDR2 FQNEAQ (reference sequence).

The chain has TRBV15 and TRBJ2-1; 11 bases agree with TRBD2. V lost 5 bases to trimming and J lost 3 bases; unmatched junction nucleotides: 3. The CDR3 spans 15 residues. CDR1 is LNHNV and CDR2 is YYDKDF in the germline V gene (reference sequence). CDR3 amino acids: CATSPGTSGYNEQFF. The CDR3 bases are TGTGCCACCAGCCCCGGGACTAGCGGCTACAATGAGCAGTTCTTC. The variable domain in full, with the rest retrieved from reference TRBV15 and TRBJ2-1, is DAMVIQNPRYQVTQFGKPVTLSCSQTLNHNVMYWYQQKSSQAPKLLFHYYDKDFNNEADTPDNFQSRRPNTSFCFLDIRSPGLGDTAMYLCATSPGTSGYNEQFFGPGTRLTVL.

This clonotype showed up just a few times. V and J are TRBV5-5 and TRBJ2-1; no clear D. The CDR3 covers 14 residues. Germline CDR1 SGHKS, CDR2 YYEKEE (reference sequence). The ends were cut back, 2 bases at V and 3 bases at J, with 9 bases in the middle. CDR3 DNA sequence: TGTGCCAGCAGCTTCTCCCCCAGCTACAATGAGCAGTTCTTC. Translating gives CASSFSPSYNEQFF.

As concerns this clonotype: Because the CDR3's place on the DNA is in doubt, the DNA is left out and the CDR3 is given as listed by TCRdb. This rearrangement joins TRBV6-6 to TRBJ2-5; the DNA was not compared with TRBD2, the D call given in the table. The CDR3 extends over 16 residues, inclusive of both ends. CDR1 MNHNY and CDR2 SVGAGI come from the germline V gene (reference sequence). CDR3 region: CASSSSGLAGQETQYF.

Worth noting for this clonotype: Likely a read error: the CDR3 ends without its conserved phenylalanine or tryptophan. The chain employs TRBV7-2 and TRBJ2-5; no firm D call. This CDR3 is built from 13 residues. Trimming removed 5 bases at V and 0 bases at J, with 7 bases between. Germline V gene sequence: CDR1 SGHTA, CDR2 FQGNSA. The DNA for the CDR3 is TGTGCCAGCAGCCAACCGTACCAAGAGACCCAGTACCTC. It encodes CASSQPYQETQYL.

This clonotype was detected a few times. The chain employs TRBV10-3 and TRBJ2-7; 8 bases are a match to TRBD2. This CDR3 contains 14 residues. The junction had 9 bases not matched to a gene; V was cut back by 5 bases and J by 6 bases. The germline V gene encodes CDR1 ENHRY and CDR2 SYGVKD. CDR3 region: CAISPGTRTPEQYF. The CDR3 nucleotides read TGTGCCATCAGTCCCGGGACTAGGACCCCCGAGCAGTACTTC.

This clonotype was detected a few times. The V and J genes are TRBV11-2 and TRBJ2-7; D call uncertain. Germline V gives CDR1 SGHAT, CDR2 FQNNGV. This CDR3 spans 11 amino acids. V lost 8 bases and J 3 bases, leaving 8 bases between the germline ends. CDR3 nucleotide sequence: TGTGCCAGCGGGCTCAGCTACGAGCAGTACTTC. Protein: CASGLSYEQYF.

In its sample, this clonotype was seen a few times. The chain combines TRBV4-3 with TRBJ2-2, with TRBD1 matching 9 bases. CDR1 is LGHNA, CDR2 YSLEER, per germline. The CDR3 runs 17 residues. Losses at the gene ends were 0 bases for V and 5 bases for J; bases not matched to a gene: 7. The CDR3 sequence is CASSQDWTGDWTGELFF. The CDR3 DNA reads TGCGCCAGCAGCCAAGATTGGACAGGGGATTGGACCGGGGAGCTGTTTTTT.

In its sample, this clonotype was seen many times. This chain connects TRBV9 to TRBJ1-1; D gene ambiguous. CDR1 is SGDLS, CDR2 YYNGEE, per germline. Trimming left V 4 bases short and J 3 bases short, with 10 bases between. The CDR3 has 13 residues. CDR3 nucleotide sequence: TGTGCCAGCAGCCGGGGTAGGGACACTGAAGCTTTCTTT. It translates to CASSRGRDTEAFF.